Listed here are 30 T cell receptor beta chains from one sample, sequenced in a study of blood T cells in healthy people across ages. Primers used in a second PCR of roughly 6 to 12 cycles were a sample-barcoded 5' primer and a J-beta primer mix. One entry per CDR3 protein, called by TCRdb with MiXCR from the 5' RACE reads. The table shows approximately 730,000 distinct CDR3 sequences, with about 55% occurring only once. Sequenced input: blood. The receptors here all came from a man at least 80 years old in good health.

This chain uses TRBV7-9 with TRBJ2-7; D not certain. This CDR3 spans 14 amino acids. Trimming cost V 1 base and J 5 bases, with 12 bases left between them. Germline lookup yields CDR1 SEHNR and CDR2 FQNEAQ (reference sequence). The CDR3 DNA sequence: TGTGCCAGCAGCTTAGACGGCCCTTCCCACGAGCAGTACTTC. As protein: CASSLDGPSHEQYF.

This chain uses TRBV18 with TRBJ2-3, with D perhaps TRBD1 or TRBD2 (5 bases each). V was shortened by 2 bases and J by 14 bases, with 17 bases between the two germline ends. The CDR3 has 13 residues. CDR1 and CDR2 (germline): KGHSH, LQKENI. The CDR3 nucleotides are TGTGCCAGCTCACCAATCGGGGACGGATACGCGTATTTT. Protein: CASSPIGDGYAYF.

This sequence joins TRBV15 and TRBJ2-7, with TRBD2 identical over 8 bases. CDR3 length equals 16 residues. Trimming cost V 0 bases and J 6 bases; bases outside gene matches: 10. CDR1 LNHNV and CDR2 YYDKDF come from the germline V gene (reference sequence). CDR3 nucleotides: TGTGCCACCAGCAGAGACACGGGAGGGCCGGCCGCCGAGCAGTACTTC. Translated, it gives CATSRDTGGPAAEQYF.

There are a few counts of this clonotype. The CDR3 sequence is CSVWDRVYEQYF. Here the CDR3 DNA reads TGCAGCGTTTGGGACAGGGTTTACGAGCAGTACTTC. This sequence joins TRBV29-1 and TRBJ2-5; TRBD1 matches 9 bases. The J call is in doubt because the DNA end fits TRBJ2-7 better. This CDR3 has 12 residues. CDR1 and CDR2 from the germline V gene are SQVTM and ANQGSEA.

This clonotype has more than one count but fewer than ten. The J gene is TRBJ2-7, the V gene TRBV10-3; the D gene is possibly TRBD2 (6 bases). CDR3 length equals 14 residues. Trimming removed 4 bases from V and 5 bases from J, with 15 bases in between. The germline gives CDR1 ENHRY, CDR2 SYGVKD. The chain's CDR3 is CAISVRLAENEQYF. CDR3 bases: TGTGCCATCAGTGTAAGATTAGCGGAAAACGAGCAGTACTTC.

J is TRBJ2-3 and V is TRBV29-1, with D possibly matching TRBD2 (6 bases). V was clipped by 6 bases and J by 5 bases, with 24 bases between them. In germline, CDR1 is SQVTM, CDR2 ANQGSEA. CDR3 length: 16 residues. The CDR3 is CSVLPGLAAWGDTQYF. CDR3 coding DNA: TGCAGCGTCCTACCGGGACTGGCGGCTTGGGGAGATACGCAGTATTTT.

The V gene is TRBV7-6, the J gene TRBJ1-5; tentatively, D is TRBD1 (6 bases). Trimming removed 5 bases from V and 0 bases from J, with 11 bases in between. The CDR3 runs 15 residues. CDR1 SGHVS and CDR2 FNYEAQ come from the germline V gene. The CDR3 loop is CASSRDMNSNQPQHF. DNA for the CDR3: TGTGCCAGCAGCCGGGACATGAATAGCAATCAGCCCCAGCATTTT.

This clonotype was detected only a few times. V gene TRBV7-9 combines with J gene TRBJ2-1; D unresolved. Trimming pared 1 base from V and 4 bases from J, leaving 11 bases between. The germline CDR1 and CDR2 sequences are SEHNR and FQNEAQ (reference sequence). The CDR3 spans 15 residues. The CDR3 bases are TGTGCCAGCAGCTTAGAAATGCTGCTGTACAATGAGCAGTTCTTC. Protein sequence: CASSLEMLLYNEQFF.

CDR3: CASRRDTLAYEQYF. CDR3 coding DNA: TGTGCCAGCAGGAGGGACACCCTGGCCTACGAGCAGTACTTC. The J gene is TRBJ2-7, the V gene TRBV6-5; a possible D gene is TRBD1 (6 bases). Trimming cost V 6 bases and J 2 bases, with 14 bases left between them. There are 14 residues in the CDR3. Germline V gives CDR1 MNHEY, CDR2 SVGAGI.

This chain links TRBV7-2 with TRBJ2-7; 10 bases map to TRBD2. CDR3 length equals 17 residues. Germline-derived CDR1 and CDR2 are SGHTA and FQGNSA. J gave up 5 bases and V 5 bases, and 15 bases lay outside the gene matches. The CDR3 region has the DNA TGTGCCAGCAGCCGGGAAGGGATCACTAGCGGGATCCACGAGCAGTACTTC. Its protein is CASSREGITSGIHEQYF.

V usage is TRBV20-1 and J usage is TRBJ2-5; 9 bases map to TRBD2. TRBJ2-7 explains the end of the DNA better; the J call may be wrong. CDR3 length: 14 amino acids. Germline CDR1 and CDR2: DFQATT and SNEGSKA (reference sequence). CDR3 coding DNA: TGCAGTGCTATGAGGGTAGCGGGAGTCCACGAGCAGTACTTC. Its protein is CSAMRVAGVHEQYF.

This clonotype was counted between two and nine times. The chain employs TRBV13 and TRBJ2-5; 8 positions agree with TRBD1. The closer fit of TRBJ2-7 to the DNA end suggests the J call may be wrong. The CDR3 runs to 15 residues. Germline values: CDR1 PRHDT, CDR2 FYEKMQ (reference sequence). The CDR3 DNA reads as TGTGCCAGCAGTCCGACAGGGGTTAGCTCCTACGAGCAGTACTTC. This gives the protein CASSPTGVSSYEQYF.

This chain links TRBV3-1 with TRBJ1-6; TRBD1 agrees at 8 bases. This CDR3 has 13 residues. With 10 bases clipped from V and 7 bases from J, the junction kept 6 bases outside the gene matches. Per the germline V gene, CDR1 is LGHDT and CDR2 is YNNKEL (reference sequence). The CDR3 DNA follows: TGTGCCACCGGACAGGGAGCGAATTCACCCCTCCACTTT. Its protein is CATGQGANSPLHF.

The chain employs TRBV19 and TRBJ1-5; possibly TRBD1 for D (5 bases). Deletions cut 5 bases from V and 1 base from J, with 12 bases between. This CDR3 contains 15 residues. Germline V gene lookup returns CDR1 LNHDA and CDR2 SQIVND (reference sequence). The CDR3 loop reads CASSFRGVSNQPQHF. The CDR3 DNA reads TGTGCCAGTAGTTTCCGGGGGGTCAGCAATCAGCCCCAGCATTTT.

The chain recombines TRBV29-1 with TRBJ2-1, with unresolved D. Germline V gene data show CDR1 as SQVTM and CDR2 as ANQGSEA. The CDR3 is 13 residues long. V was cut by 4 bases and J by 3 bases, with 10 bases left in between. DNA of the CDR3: TGCAGCGTTGTTGCCGGGCTCTACAATGAGCAGTTCTTC. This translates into CSVVAGLYNEQFF.

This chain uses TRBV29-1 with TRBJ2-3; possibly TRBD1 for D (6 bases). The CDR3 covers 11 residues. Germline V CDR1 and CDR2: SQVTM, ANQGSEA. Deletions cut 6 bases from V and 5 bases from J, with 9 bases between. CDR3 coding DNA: TGCAGCGTCCTAGGGGGAGATACGCAGTATTTT. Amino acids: CSVLGGDTQYF.

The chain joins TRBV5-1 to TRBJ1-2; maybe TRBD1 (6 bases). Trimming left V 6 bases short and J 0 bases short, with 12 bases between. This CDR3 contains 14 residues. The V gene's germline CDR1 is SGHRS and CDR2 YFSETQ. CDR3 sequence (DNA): TGCGCCAGCACTTCCGGGACAACTAACTATGGCTACACCTTC. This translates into CASTSGTTNYGYTF.

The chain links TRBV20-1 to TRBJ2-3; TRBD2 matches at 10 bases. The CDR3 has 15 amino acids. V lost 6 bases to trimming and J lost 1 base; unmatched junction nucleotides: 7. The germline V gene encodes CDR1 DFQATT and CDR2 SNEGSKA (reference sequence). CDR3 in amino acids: CSANAGLAGTDTQYF. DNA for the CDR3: TGCAGTGCAAATGCTGGACTAGCGGGCACAGATACGCAGTATTTT.

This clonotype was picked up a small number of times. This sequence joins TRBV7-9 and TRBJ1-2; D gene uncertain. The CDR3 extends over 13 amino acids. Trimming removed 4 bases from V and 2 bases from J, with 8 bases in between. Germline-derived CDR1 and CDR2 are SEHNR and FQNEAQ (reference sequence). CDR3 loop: CASSYTGNYGYTF. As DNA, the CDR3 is TGTGCCAGCAGCTATACCGGGAACTATGGCTACACCTTC.

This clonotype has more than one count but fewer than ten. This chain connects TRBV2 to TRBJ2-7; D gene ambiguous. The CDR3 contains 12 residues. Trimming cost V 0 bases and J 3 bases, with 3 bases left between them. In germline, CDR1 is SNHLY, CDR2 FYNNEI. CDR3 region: CASSEANYEQYF. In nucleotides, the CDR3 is TGTGCCAGCAGTGAAGCGAACTACGAGCAGTACTTC.

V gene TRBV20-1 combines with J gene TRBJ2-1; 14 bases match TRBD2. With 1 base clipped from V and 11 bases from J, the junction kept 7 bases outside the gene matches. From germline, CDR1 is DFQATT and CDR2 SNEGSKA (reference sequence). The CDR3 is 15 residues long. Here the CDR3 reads CSARGRTSGRTQQFF. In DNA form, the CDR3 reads TGCAGTGCTAGAGGCCGGACTAGCGGGAGGACTCAGCAGTTCTTC.

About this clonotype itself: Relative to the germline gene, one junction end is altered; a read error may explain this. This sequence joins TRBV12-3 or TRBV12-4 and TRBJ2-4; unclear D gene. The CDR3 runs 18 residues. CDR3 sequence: CASSLGSKALVAKDIQYF. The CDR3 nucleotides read TGTGCCAGCAGTTTGGGGTCTAAGGCCTTGGTAGCCAAAGACATTCAGTACTTC.

CDR3 DNA sequence: TGTGCCAGCAGCTCCAGAGCGGGGGCCGGTGATACGCAGTATTTT. As protein: CASSSRAGAGDTQYF. The V call is TRBV11-1, the J call TRBJ2-3, with 8 bases lining up with TRBD2. The CDR3 runs 15 residues. CDR1 is SGHAT, CDR2 FQDESV, per germline (reference sequence). V lost 4 bases to trimming and J lost 6 bases; unmatched junction nucleotides: 9.

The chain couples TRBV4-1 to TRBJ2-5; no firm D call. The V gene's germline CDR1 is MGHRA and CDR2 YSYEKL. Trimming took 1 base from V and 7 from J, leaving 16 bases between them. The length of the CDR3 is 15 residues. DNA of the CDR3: TGCGCCAGCAGCCAAGTCACGGGCTCCTTCGGGACCCAGTACTTC. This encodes CASSQVTGSFGTQYF.

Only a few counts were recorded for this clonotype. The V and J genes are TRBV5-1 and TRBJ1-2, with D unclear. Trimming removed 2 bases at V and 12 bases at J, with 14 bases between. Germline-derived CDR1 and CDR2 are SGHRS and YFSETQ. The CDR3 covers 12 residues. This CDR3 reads CASSLPSPEHTF. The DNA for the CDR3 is TGCGCCAGCAGCTTACCATCCCCGGAGCACACCTTC.

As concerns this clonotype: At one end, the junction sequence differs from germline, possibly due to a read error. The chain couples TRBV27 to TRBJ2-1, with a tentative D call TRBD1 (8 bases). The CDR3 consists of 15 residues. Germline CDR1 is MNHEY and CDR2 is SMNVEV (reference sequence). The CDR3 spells CASSEGGTGYNERFF. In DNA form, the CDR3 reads TGTGCCAGCAGTGAGGGAGGGACAGGTTACAATGAGCGGTTCTTC.

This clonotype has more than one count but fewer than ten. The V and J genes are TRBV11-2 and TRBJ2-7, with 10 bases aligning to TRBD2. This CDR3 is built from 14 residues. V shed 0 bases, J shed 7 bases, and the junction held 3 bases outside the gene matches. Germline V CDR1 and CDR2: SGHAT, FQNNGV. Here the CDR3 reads CASSLDLAGVEQYF. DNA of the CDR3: TGTGCCAGCAGCTTAGATCTAGCGGGAGTAGAGCAGTACTTC.

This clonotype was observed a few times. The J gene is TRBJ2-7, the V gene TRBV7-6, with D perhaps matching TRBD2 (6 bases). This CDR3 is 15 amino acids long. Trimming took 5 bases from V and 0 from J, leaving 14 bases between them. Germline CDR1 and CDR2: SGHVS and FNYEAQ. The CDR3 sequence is CASSPLAGPSYEQYF. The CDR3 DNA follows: TGTGCCAGCAGCCCCCTCGCGGGACCCTCCTACGAGCAGTACTTC.

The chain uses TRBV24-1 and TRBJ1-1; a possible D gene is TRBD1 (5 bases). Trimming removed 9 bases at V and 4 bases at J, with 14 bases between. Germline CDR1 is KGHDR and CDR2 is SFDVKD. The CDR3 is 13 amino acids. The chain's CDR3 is CATGHSHSTEAFF. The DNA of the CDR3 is TGTGCCACCGGACACAGCCATAGCACTGAAGCTTTCTTT.

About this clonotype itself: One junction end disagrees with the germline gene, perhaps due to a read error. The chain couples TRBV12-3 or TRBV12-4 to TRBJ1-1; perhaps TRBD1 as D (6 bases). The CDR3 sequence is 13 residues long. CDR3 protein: CTSSLQGATEAFF. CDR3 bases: TGTACCAGCAGTTTACAGGGCGCCACTGAAGCTTTCTTT.